These 16 T cell receptor beta chains share one sample of origin, sequenced in a study of T cells in Graves' hyperthyroidism and ophthalmopathy. Amplified TCR beta CDR3 regions derived from RNA transcripts. TCR CDR3 underwent first-round RT-PCR with the HTBI primer set. TCRdb processed the multiplex PCR reads anew with MiXCR; each CDR3 protein has one entry. In the table there are a few hundred thousand distinct CDR3 sequences, roughly 50% of which are singletons. The sequencing sample was made of peripheral blood or thyroid tissue (not recorded which). The origin of the receptors is a young woman with Graves' hyperthyroidism.

A remark on this clonotype: No conserved phenylalanine or tryptophan is present at the end of the CDR3, so a read error is the likely explanation. It is unclear where the CDR3 begins or ends on the DNA, so no DNA is shown, and the CDR3 is as TCRdb lists it. The chain has TRBV20-1 and TRBJ2-5; the DNA was not compared with TRBD1, the D call given in the table. The CDR3 length is 14 residues, termini included. The germline V gene has CDR1 DFQATT and CDR2 SNEGSKA (reference sequence). CDR3 protein: CSASGTGGAIGSYN.

The chain combines TRBV24-1 with TRBJ1-5, with 9 bases that match TRBD1. This CDR3 contains 15 residues. J lost 5 bases, V lost 9 bases, and 10 bases had no gene match. In germline, CDR1 is KGHDR, CDR2 SFDVKD. CDR3 DNA: TGTGCCACCCCTCCTAGGACAGGGGCGGATCAGCCCCAGCATTTT. Translating gives CATPPRTGADQPQHF.

The chain carries TRBV29-1 and TRBJ1-2, with D unresolved. The V gene's germline CDR1 is SQVTM and CDR2 ANQGSEA. The CDR3 has 11 amino acids. V shed 8 bases and J shed 8 bases, with 15 bases lying between them. The CDR3 coding sequence is TGCAGCATCGCCGAGGGAGGGGGCTACACCTTC. It encodes CSIAEGGGYTF.

This clonotype was counted many times. The gene calls are TRBV6-5 and TRBJ1-4, with 7 bases fitting TRBD1. The CDR3 is 16 amino acids. The ends lost 2 bases at V and 10 bases at J; junction bases unmatched: 13. Per germline, CDR1 MNHEY and CDR2 SVGAGI. The CDR3: CASSYGGGGGEAKLFF. CDR3 sequence (DNA): TGTGCCAGCAGTTACGGAGGTGGAGGGGGCGAAGCAAAACTGTTTTTT.

This clonotype has at least ten counts. The V call is TRBV15, the J call TRBJ1-1; 9 nucleotides agree with TRBD1. Germline V gives CDR1 LNHNV, CDR2 YYDKDF (reference sequence). This CDR3 spans 15 amino acids. V lost 0 bases to trimming and J lost 2 bases; unmatched junction nucleotides: 1. CDR3 sequence (DNA): TGTGCCACCAGCAGAGACACAGGGGGCAACACTGAAGCTTTCTTT. Translation gives CATSRDTGGNTEAFF.

The V and J genes are TRBV2 and TRBJ2-1; 7 bases are a match to TRBD2. After removal of 5 bases from V and 9 bases from J, the junction contained 4 bases not matched to a gene. The CDR3 runs 12 residues. Germline assignment: CDR1 SNHLY and CDR2 FYNNEI. Written as DNA, the CDR3 is TGTGCCAGCAGTTCAGGACTAGTTGAGCAGTTCTTC. Translation gives CASSSGLVEQFF.

Concerning this clonotype itself: This may stem from a read error, because a much larger clone lies one nucleotide away. The chain recombines TRBV5-1 with TRBJ2-7; maybe TRBD1 (6 bases). Germline-derived CDR1 and CDR2 are SGHRS and YFSETQ. CDR3 length: 15 amino acids. Trimming took off 5 bases at V and 5 bases at J, with 20 bases between the two ends. CDR3 loop: CASSPILQGRDEQYF. The CDR3 nucleotides read TGCGCCAGCAGTCCGATTTTACAGGGAAGAGACGAGCAGTACTTC.

The table lists this clonotype with a few counts. The rearrangement uses TRBV27 and TRBJ2-7; no clear D gene. V lost 6 bases and J lost 4, with 16 bases in between. Germline CDR1 is MNHEY and CDR2 is SMNVEV (reference sequence). The CDR3 totals 14 residues. CDR3 amino acids: CASRPFSGKYEQYF. CDR3 DNA: TGTGCCAGCAGGCCATTCTCCGGCAAATACGAGCAGTACTTC.

V gene TRBV7-8 combines with J gene TRBJ1-2; 7 bases are shared with TRBD1. Unmatched junction bases numbered 4, after V lost 4 bases and J lost 2 bases. The CDR3 totals 14 residues. Germline V gene sequence: CDR1 SGHVS, CDR2 FQNEAQ. CDR3 DNA: TGTGCCAGCAGCTCCGGACAGGAGAACTATGGCTACACCTTC. It translates to CASSSGQENYGYTF.

The chain uses TRBV5-1 and TRBJ2-2; D is unclear. The ends were cut back, 4 bases at V and 6 bases at J, with 16 bases in the middle. Germline assignment: CDR1 SGHRS and CDR2 YFSETQ. The CDR3 covers 15 residues. The CDR3 loop reads CASSLRLDPSGELFF. The CDR3 nucleotides are TGCGCCAGCAGCCTTCGGTTAGATCCGTCCGGGGAGCTGTTTTTT. Combining the CDR3 with reference TRBV5-1 and TRBJ2-2 gives the whole variable domain KAGVTQTPRYLIKTRGQQVTLSCSPISGHRSVSWYQQTPGQGLQFLFEYFSETQRNKGNFPGRFSGRQFSNSRSEMNVSTLELGDSALYLCASSLRLDPSGELFFGEGSRLTVL.

The chain links TRBV15 to TRBJ2-6; 9 bases are a match to TRBD1. Trimming at V came to 3 bases and at J to 1 base, leaving 10 bases not matched to a gene. Germline lookup yields CDR1 LNHNV and CDR2 YYDKDF (reference sequence). This CDR3 contains 19 residues. CDR3 residues: CATSSFSGTGMSGANVLTF. The CDR3 DNA is TGTGCCACCAGCAGCTTCTCCGGGACAGGGATGTCTGGGGCCAACGTCCTGACTTTC.

This clonotype came up many times. This chain connects TRBV12-5 to TRBJ1-5; D is ambiguous. V lost 1 base and J lost 1, with 2 bases in between. CDR1 is LGHNT and CDR2 is FRNRAP in the germline V gene. CDR3 size: 13 residues. The CDR3 region has the DNA TGTGCTAGTGGTTTGGACAGCAATCAGCCCCAGCATTTT. Translated, it gives CASGLDSNQPQHF.

The chain employs TRBV5-6 and TRBJ1-1, with a weak D call TRBD1 (5 bases). Germline CDR1 and CDR2: SGHDT and YYEEEE. This CDR3 has 13 residues. The ends were cut back, 4 bases at V and 2 bases at J, with 9 bases in the middle. The CDR3: CASSIGTNTEAFF. In DNA, the CDR3 is TGTGCCAGCAGCATTGGGACCAACACTGAAGCTTTCTTT.

Turning to this clonotype: Given a much more abundant clone one base away, this may be a read error. The genes are TRBV7-9 and TRBJ1-5, with TRBD1 identical over 12 bases. In germline, CDR1 is SEHNR, CDR2 FQNEAQ (reference sequence). This CDR3 is built from 16 residues. The V segment lost 5 bases and the J segment 7 bases; nucleotides outside the gene matches: 9. The CDR3 spells CASSDWDRGREQPQHF. The CDR3 DNA sequence: TGTGCCAGCAGCGACTGGGACAGGGGGCGCGAACAGCCCCAGCATTTT.

This clonotype showed up just a few times. In DNA, the CDR3 is TGTGCCAGCTCACCGGCAGGGGACTATGGCTACACCTTC. As protein: CASSPAGDYGYTF. This rearrangement joins TRBV18 to TRBJ1-2; D possibly corresponds to TRBD1 (6 bases). This CDR3 is 13 amino acids long. V was trimmed by 3 bases and J by 3 bases, leaving 8 bases between them. Germline CDR1 reads KGHSH; CDR2 reads LQKENI.

The chain is built from TRBV13 and TRBJ2-7, with D unresolved. With 0 bases removed from V and 1 base from J, the gap between germline ends came to 13 bases. CDR3 length: 16 amino acids. Germline V gene sequence: CDR1 PRHDT, CDR2 FYEKMQ (reference sequence). The CDR3 nucleotides read TGTGCCAGCAGCTTAGGCCTGAGCGCCCGGTCCTACGAGCAGTACTTC. Translating it yields CASSLGLSARSYEQYF.